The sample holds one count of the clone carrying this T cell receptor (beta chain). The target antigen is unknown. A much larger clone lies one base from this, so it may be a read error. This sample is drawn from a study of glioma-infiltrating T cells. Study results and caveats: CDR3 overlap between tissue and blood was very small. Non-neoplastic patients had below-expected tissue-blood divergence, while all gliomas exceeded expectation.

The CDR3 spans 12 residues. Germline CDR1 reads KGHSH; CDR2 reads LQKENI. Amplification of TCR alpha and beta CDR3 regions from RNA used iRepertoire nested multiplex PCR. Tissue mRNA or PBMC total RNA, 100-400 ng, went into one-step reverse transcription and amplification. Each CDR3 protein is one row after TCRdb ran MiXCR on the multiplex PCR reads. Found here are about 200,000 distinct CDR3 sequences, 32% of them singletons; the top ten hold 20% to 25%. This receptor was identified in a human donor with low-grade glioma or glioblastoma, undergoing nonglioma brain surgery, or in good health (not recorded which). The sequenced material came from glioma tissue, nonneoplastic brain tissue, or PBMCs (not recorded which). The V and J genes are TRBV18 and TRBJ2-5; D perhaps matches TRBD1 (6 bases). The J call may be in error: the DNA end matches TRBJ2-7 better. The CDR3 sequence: CTSSQGLYEQYF. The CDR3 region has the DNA TGTACCAGCTCACAGGGCCTCTACGAGCAGTACTTC.